This T cell receptor (beta chain) was obtained from a study of T cell responses to AZD1222 COVID-19 vaccine. The table came from immunoSEQ multiplex PCR; TCRdb's copy has only in-frame clones and leaves some out. The sample lists some 100,000 clones, roughly 91% occurring once. Concerning this clone: As yet, its antigen is unknown.

Points from the study as a whole: Reports say nearly half of spike-specific TCRs go after unmutated variant regions. At baseline, seropositivity was found in only six or seven AZD1222 recipients. Spike-specific TCR breadth and depth grew following two AZD1222 doses.

The CDR3 is 13 residues long. V was clipped by 7 bases and J by 9 bases; unmatched bases: 11. CDR1 and CDR2 (germline): ENHRY, SYGVKD. The clonotype was recovered from an adult in good health. This chain joins TRBV10-3 and TRBJ2-7; 8 nucleotides line up with TRBD1. Material: peripheral blood, obtained on day 0 of AZD1222 vaccination. As DNA, the CDR3 is TGTGCCATCACCAACGGACAGGGCACGGGGCAGTACTTC. Residues: CAITNGQGTGQYF.